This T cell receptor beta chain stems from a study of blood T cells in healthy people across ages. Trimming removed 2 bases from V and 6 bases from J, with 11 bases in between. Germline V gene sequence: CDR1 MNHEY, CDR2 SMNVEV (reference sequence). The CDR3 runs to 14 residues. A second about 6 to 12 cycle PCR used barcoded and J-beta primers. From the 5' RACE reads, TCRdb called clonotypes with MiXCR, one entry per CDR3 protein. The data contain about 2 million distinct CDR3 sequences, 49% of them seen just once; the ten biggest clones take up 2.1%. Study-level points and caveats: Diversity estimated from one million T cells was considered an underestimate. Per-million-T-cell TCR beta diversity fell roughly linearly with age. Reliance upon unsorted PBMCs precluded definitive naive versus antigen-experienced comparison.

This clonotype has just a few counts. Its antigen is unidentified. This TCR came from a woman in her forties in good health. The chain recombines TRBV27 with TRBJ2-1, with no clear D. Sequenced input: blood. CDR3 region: CASSLVRLSNEQFF. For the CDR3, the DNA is TGTGCCAGCAGTTTAGTGAGGTTGAGCAATGAGCAGTTCTTC.